This passage covers 6 T cell receptor beta chains from one sample sequenced in a study of control samples from healthy donors and cancer patients. Measured with immunoSEQ multiplex PCR; TCRdb has only the in-frame clones, and not every one. Of tens of thousands of clones listed, roughly 94% were seen once; the top ten hold roughly 4%. Sequencing input: blood. The receptors originated from a man under 40 in good health.

CDR3 in DNA: TGTGCCAGCAGCCTTGCTGCAGGGGCGGTCGGCTATGGCTACACCTTC. It yields the protein CASSLAAGAVGYGYTF. The chain couples TRBV14 to TRBJ1-2, with D tentatively TRBD1 (6 bases). Germline CDR1 SGHDN, CDR2 FVKESK. V gave up 4 bases and J gave up 4 bases, with 19 bases separating them. The CDR3 covers 16 residues.

The rearrangement links TRBV27 to TRBJ1-5; 8 nucleotides match TRBD1. V shed 6 bases, J shed 1 base, and the junction held 2 bases outside the gene matches. The CDR3 sequence is 14 residues long. CDR1 MNHEY and CDR2 SMNVEV come from the germline V gene (reference sequence). CDR3 nucleotide sequence: TGTGCCAGCAGCAGACAGGGGAGCAATCAGCCCCAGCATTTT. Translated: CASSRQGSNQPQHF.

V is TRBV30 and J is TRBJ2-5; D may be TRBD2 (6 bases). Trimming left V 3 bases short and J 3 bases short, with 14 bases between. The CDR3 contains 14 residues. The germline V gene encodes CDR1 GTSNPN and CDR2 SVGIG (reference sequence). The CDR3 loop reads CAWSPGLRKETQYF. In DNA, the CDR3 is TGTGCCTGGAGCCCGGGACTCAGAAAAGAGACCCAGTACTTC.

There are a few counts of this clone. CDR3 nucleotide sequence: TGTGCCAGCAGCTCCGGCCAGCCCCAGCATTTT. It encodes CASSSGQPQHF. V gene TRBV11-1 combines with J gene TRBJ1-5, with D hard to call. The germline V gene encodes CDR1 SGHAT and CDR2 FQDESV (reference sequence). The CDR3 has 11 residues. The V and J ends lost 4 bases and 7 bases respectively, with 5 bases between them. Drawing the rest from reference TRBV11-1 and TRBJ1-5, the complete variable domain is EAEVAQSPRYKITEKSQAVAFWCDPISGHATLYWYRQILGQGPELLVQFQDESVVDDSQLPKDRFSAERLKGVDSTLKIQPAELGDSAMYLCASSSGQPQHFGDGTRLSIL.

The rearrangement links TRBV19 to TRBJ1-1; the D is unclear. CDR1 LNHDA and CDR2 SQIVND come from the germline V gene (reference sequence). Trimming cost V 5 bases and J 1 base, with 11 bases left between them. The CDR3 runs to 14 residues. This CDR3 is CASSFGTPNTEAFF. As DNA, the CDR3 is TGTGCCAGTAGTTTTGGCACCCCGAACACTGAAGCTTTCTTT.

This clone was picked up one time. This chain links TRBV7-2 with TRBJ2-3; 9 nucleotides line up with TRBD1. V shed 5 bases and J 3 bases; nucleotides not matched to a gene: 15. CDR1 and CDR2 (germline): SGHTA, FQGNSA. The CDR3 runs 18 residues. CDR3 sequence (DNA): TGTGCCAGCAGCCTTTCCGGTACCCTGGACAGGGGAACAGATACGCAGTATTTT. This codes for CASSLSGTLDRGTDTQYF.